A few counts support the clone carrying this T cell receptor beta chain. Antigen specificity is unknown. It was RNA transcripts that yielded the amplified TCR beta CDR3 regions. During a first-round RT-PCR of the TCR CDR3, the HTBI primer set was used. TCRdb passed the multiplex PCR reads through MiXCR, listing each CDR3 protein once. The sample carries some 370,000 distinct CDR3 sequences, around 15% recorded once. This specimen belongs to a study of T cells in Graves' hyperthyroidism and ophthalmopathy. In making diagnoses, clinical symptoms, serum thyroxine and TRAb, thyroid ultrasound and orbital computed tomography were all used. The PBMCs had their origin in 8.5 to 10 ml of fresh peripheral blood. Study findings and constraints: A 13 V-J model separated ophthalmopathy from stable hyperthyroidism. Most thyroid clonotypes that were expanded above 0.001 also turned up in blood.

CDR1 is MGHDK and CDR2 is SYGVNS in the germline V gene. CDR3 length equals 14 residues. Between the trimmed V and J ends, which lost 3 bases and 7 bases, there was a span of 12 bases. This receptor was identified in a middle-aged man with Graves' ophthalmopathy. The chain has TRBV25-1 and TRBJ2-2; D is undetermined. The sequenced material came from blood. The CDR3 protein is CASSDRHQNGELFF. Here the CDR3 DNA reads TGTGCCAGCAGTGATCGTCACCAGAACGGGGAGCTGTTTTTT.